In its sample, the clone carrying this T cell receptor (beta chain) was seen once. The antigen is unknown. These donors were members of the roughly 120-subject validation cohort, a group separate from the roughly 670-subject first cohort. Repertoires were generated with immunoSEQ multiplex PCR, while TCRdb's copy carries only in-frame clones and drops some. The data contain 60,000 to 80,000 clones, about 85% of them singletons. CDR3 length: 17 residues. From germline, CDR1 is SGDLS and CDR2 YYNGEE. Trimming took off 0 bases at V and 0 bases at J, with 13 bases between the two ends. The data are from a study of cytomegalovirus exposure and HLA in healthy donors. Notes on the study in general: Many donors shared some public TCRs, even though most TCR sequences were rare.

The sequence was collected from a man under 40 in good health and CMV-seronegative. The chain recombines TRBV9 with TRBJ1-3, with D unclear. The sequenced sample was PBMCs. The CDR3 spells CASSVVGTTSSGNTIYF. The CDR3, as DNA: TGTGCCAGCAGCGTAGTGGGCACAACCTCCTCTGGAAACACCATATATTTT.